This record concerns one TCR beta chain sequence. What it recognizes is unknown. This entry belongs to a study of blood T cells in healthy people across ages. Study-level information: Template switching caught about one barcoded beta molecule for each two T cells.

Study-wide findings and caveats: Long-lived donors had more naive CD4+ cells and higher diversity than aged donors. Age advanced and TCR beta diversity per million T cells fell, roughly linearly.

After removal of 6 bases from V and 8 bases from J, the junction contained 9 bases not matched to a gene. The CDR3 consists of 14 residues. Germline V lookup: CDR1 MNHEY, CDR2 SVGAGI. For the second PCR, which ran for about 7 to 11 cycles, a sample-barcoded 5' primer and a J-beta primer mix were used. TCRdb used MiXCR to reprocess the 5' RACE reads, holding one entry per CDR3 protein. The sample includes about 780,000 distinct CDR3 sequences, roughly 25% of them seen just once. This sample was also put to use in a study of T cells of mothers and their children. From that report: Several children, together with their three healthy Caucasian mothers, made up the donors.

This clonotype was sampled from a boy younger than 18 in good health. The specimen sequenced was blood. V and J are TRBV6-5 and TRBJ1-4; 7 nucleotides align to TRBD1. The CDR3 nucleotides are TGTGCCAGCAGCCCGAGGGGGCTTGGGGAAAAACTGTTTTTT. Its translation is CASSPRGLGEKLFF.